The sequence of this T cell receptor beta chain was determined in a study of shared clonotypes between healthy human individuals. Study information: Serving as donors were two women and a few men, whose ages spanned 18 to 49.

An assay was performed, and its level was deep. Unsorted PBMC DNA was run through sequencing on ten immunoSEQ deep assay plates. Libraries were prepared by immunoSEQ multiplex PCR; TCRdb keeps only in-frame clonotypes and omits some of them. The sample includes roughly 500,000 clones, around 79% seen only once; the top ten take around 14%. Trimming removed 0 bases from V and 2 bases from J; junction bases left unmatched: 7. Germline V lookup: CDR1 SGHDT, CDR2 YYEEEE. The CDR3 is 17 amino acids. This TCR came from a woman aged 40 to 50 in good health. Some clones in this sample may be carry-over from other donors' samples. What was sequenced was PBMCs. The rearrangement uses TRBV5-6 and TRBJ1-5, with 8 bases matching TRBD1. DNA for the CDR3: TGTGCCAGCAGCTTGGGGGCATCCAGGGGGCGCAATCAGCCCCAGCATTTT. The encoded protein is CASSLGASRGRNQPQHF. Together with reference TRBV5-6 and TRBJ1-5, the CDR3 gives the full variable domain: DAGVTQSPTHLIKTRGQQVTLRCSPKSGHDTVSWYQQALGQGPQFIFQYYEEEERQRGNFPDRFSGHQFPNYSSELNVNALLLGDSALYLCASSLGASRGRNQPQHFGDGTRLSIL.